This T cell receptor beta chain originates from a study of T-cell memory formation after mild COVID-19. Study in general: Clustering of TCRs was largely donor specific. General study findings and limits: Mainly CM and EM harbored the contracting CD4+ clones; mainly EMRA harbored the CD8+ ones. Second-wave clones peaking on day 37 lacked confirmed SARS-CoV-2 specificity.

From the 5' RACE reads, TCRdb called clonotypes with MiXCR, one entry per CDR3 protein. The sample holds 450,000 or so distinct CDR3 sequences, roughly 25% seen once. This CDR3 has 14 residues. The ends were cut back, 3 bases at V and 3 bases at J, with 15 bases in the middle. Germline lookup yields CDR1 SQVTM and CDR2 ANQGSEA. Details on this clonotype: The antigen is not known.

This chain uses TRBV29-1 with TRBJ2-7; D is possibly TRBD1 (6 bases). Sequencing used PBMCs or a T cell subset sorted from them (not recorded which). This sequence originates from an adult woman who had mild COVID-19 (a few samples of this study predate the infection). Cell type and time point are not known. The DNA of the CDR3 is TGCAGCGTTGAGTGGCCAGGGACAAACTACGAGCAGTACTTC. Amino acids: CSVEWPGTNYEQYF.